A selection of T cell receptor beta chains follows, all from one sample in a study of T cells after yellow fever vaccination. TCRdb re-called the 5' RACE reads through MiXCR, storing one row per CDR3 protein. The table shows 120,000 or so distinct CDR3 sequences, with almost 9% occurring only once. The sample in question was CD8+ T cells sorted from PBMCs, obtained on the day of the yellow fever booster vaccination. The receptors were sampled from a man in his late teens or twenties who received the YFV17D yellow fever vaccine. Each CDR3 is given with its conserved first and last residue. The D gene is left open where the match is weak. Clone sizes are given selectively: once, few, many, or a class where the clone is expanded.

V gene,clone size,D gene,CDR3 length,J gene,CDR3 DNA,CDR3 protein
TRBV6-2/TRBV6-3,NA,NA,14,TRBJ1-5,TGTGCCAGCGCGAGGGGGGGGGAAGGACAGCCCCAGCATTTT,CASARGGEGQPQHF
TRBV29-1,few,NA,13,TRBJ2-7,TGCAGCGTTGAAGGGGTAAGCTCCTACGAGCAGTACTTC,CSVEGVSSYEQYF
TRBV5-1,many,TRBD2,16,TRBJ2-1,TGCGCCAGCAGCCCCTACCCTAGCGGGGGCTACAATGAGCAGTTCTTC,CASSPYPSGGYNEQFF
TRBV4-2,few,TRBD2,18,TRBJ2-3,TGTGCCAGCAGCCAAGACGGAGTTAGCGGGGGGGAAACAGATACGCAGTATTTT,CASSQDGVSGGETDTQYF
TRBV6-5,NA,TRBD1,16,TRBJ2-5,TGTGCCAGCAGTTACTCGCTGGGACAGGTCGCGGAGACCCAGTACTTC,CASSYSLGQVAETQYF
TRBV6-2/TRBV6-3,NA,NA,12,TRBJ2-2,TGTGCCAGCACCCCCCACATCGGGGAGCTGTTTTTT,CASTPHIGELFF
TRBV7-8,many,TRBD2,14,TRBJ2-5,TGTGCCAGCAGCCAAAAGCGGGGGGGAGAGACCCAGTACTTC,CASSQKRGGETQYF
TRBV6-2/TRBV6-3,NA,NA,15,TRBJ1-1,TGTGCCAGCAATTACTCTCCGGGACAATGGACTGAAGCTTTCTTT,CASNYSPGQWTEAFF
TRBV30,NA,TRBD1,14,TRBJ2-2,TGTGCCTGGGGGTCCGGACAGGGGTACGGGGAGCTGTTTTTT,CAWGSGQGYGELFF
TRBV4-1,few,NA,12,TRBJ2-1,TGCGCCAGCAGCCAAGACTGGGATGAGCAGTTCTTC,CASSQDWDEQFF
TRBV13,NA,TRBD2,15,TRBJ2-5,TGTGCCAGCAGCCCTAGCGGGGGGCGAGGAGAGACCCAGTACTTC,CASSPSGGRGETQYF
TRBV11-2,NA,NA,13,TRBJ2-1,TGTGCCAGCAGCTCAATCGACTACAATGAGCAGTTCTTC,CASSSIDYNEQFF
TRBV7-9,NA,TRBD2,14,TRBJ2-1,TGTGCCAGCAGTTACCCCGGGGGAGGGAATGAGCAGTTCTTC,CASSYPGGGNEQFF
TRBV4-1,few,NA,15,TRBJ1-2,TGCGCCAGCAGCCTTCCCGACCGCTCTAACTATGGCTACACCTTC,CASSLPDRSNYGYTF
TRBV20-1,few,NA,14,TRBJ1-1,TGCAGTGCTAGAGAAACAGGGCGGGGCACTGAAGCTTTCTTT,CSARETGRGTEAFF
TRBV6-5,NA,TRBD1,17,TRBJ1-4,TGTGCCAGCAAGAAACGGGACAGGGGGTCGACTAATGAAAAACTGTTTTTT,CASKKRDRGSTNEKLFF
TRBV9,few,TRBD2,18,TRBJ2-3,TGTGCCAGCAGCGTAATTGGGACTAGCGGGGGGGCAGCAGATACGCAGTATTTT,CASSVIGTSGGAADTQYF
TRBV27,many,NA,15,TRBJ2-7,TGTGCCAGCAGTTTAAAGGGGGGGAGGGCCTACGAGCAGTACTTC,CASSLKGGRAYEQYF
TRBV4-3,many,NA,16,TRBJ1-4,TGCGCCAGCAGCCAAGATCTAGCAGGGATGGATGAAAAACTGTTTTTT,CASSQDLAGMDEKLFF
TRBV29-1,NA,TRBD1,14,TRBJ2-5,TGCAGCGCCCTAGGGACAGGTGGACAAGAGACCCAGTACTTC,CSALGTGGQETQYF
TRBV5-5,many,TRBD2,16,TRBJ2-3,TGTGCCAGCAGCTTGGTCAGCGGGGGGGCGACAGATACGCAGTATTTT,CASSLVSGGATDTQYF
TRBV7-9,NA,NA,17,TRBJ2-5,TGTGCCAGCAGCTTAGCCTGGGGGGCGCCTTACCAAGAGACCCAGTACTTC,CASSLAWGAPYQETQYF
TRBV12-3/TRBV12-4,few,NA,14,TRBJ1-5,TGTGCCAGCAGTGCCCGAGGGGGCAATCAGCCCCAGCATTTT,CASSARGGNQPQHF
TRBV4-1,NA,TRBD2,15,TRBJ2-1,TGCGCCAGCAGCCCTAGCGGGGGCTCCTACCATGAGCAGTTCTTC,CASSPSGGSYHEQFF
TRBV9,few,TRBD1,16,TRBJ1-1,TGTGCCAGCAGCGAGGGCTTACAGGGGGCGCACACTGAAGCTTTCTTT,CASSEGLQGAHTEAFF
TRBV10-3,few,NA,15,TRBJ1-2,TGTGCCATCAGTGACGACACGTTGAGGGGAGAAGGCTACACCTTC,CAISDDTLRGEGYTF
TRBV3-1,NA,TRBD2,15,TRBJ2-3,TGTGCCAGCAGCCAAGGACTAGCGGGGGAAGATACGCAGTATTTT,CASSQGLAGEDTQYF
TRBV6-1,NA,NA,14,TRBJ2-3,TGTGCCAGCAGCCAGACCTGGGGTGCGGATACGCAGTATTTT,CASSQTWGADTQYF
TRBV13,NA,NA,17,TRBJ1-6,TGTGCCAGCAGCTTAGGGCCTCCGAGCTCCTATAATTCACCCCTCCACTTT,CASSLGPPSSYNSPLHF
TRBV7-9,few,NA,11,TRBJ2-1,TGTGCCAGCAGAATCGGTCCTGAGCAGTTCTTC,CASRIGPEQFF
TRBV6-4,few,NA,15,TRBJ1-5,TGTGCCAGCAGTGACTCGGCAGGGGGCAATCAGCCCCAGCATTTT,CASSDSAGGNQPQHF
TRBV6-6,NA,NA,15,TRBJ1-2,TGTGCCAGCAGTTATGAACCTTCTAGGTTGTATGGCTACACCTTC,CASSYEPSRLYGYTF
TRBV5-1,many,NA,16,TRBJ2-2,TGCGCCAGCAGTTTGGGCAGGCTGTGGATCTCCGGGGAGCTGTTTTTT,CASSLGRLWISGELFF
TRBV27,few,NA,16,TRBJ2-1,TGTGCCAGCAGCCCCCTCGCGGTCAGCTCCTACAATGAGCAGTTCTTC,CASSPLAVSSYNEQFF
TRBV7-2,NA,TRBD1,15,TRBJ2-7,TGTGCCAGCAGCTCCGCCGACAGGGGACTTGACGAGCAGTACTTC,CASSSADRGLDEQYF
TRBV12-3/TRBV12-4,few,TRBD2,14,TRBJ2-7,TGTGCCAGCAGTTGGACTAGCGCGTCCTACGAGCAGTACTTC,CASSWTSASYEQYF
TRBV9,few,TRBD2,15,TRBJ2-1,TGTGCCAGCAGCGCCAGCGGGGGACTTTACAATGAGCAGTTCTTC,CASSASGGLYNEQFF
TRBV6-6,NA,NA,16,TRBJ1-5,TGTGCCAGCAGTTCCCTGTCAGGCTTCCTGAATCAGCCCCAGCATTTT,CASSSLSGFLNQPQHF
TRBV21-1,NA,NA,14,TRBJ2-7,TGTGCCAGCATGGGGACAGGGTCGCCCTACGAGCAGTACTTC,CASMGTGSPYEQYF
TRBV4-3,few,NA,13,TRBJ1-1,TGCGCCAGCAGCGTCATGGTGTGGGAGGGAGCTTTCTTT,CASSVMVWEGAFF
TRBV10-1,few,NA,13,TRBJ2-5,TGCGCCAGCAGTGAAGGCCCGGGCGAGACCCAGTACTTC,CASSEGPGETQYF
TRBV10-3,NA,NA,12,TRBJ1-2,TGTGCCATCCCAGGGGAGTCTGTTGGCTACACCTTC,CAIPGESVGYTF
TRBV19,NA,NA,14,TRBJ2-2,TGTGCCAGTAGTATAGATCTGAGGGGAGGGGAGCTGTTTTTT,CASSIDLRGGELFF
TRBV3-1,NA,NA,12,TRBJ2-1,TGTGCCAGCAGAGCAGACAGCAATGAGCAGTTCTTC,CASRADSNEQFF
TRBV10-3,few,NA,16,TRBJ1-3,TGTGCCATCAGTGAGTCGGAAAGGAGCTCTGGAAACACCATATATTTT,CAISESERSSGNTIYF